These 24 T cell receptor beta chains were sequenced from one sample in a study of T-cell reconstitution after alpha-beta-depleted transplantation in children. Preparation of the TCRbeta library was carried out with unique molecular identifiers. TCRdb itself ran the PCR reads through MiXCR, one entry per CDR3 protein. The profile shows fewer than 150,000 distinct CDR3 sequences, about 9.9% of them singletons. The material was PBMCs, mostly from graft donor cells, obtained 180 days after TCRalphabeta/CD19-depleted stem cell transplant. These receptors came from a girl under three years old who had a stem cell transplant for combined immunodeficiency, so the T cells may come from the graft donor.

In this sample, this clonotype turned up a few times. V gene TRBV5-1 combines with J gene TRBJ1-2, with a tentative D call TRBD1 (6 bases). The CDR3 has 18 amino acids. V lost 5 bases and J lost 4, with 27 bases in between. CDR1 and CDR2 (germline): SGHRS, YFSETQ. This chain's CDR3 is CASRLISGRGMILYGYTF. Written as DNA, the CDR3 is TGCGCCAGCAGGTTGATCTCCGGGAGGGGGATGATCCTCTATGGCTACACCTTC.

This clonotype turned up a few times. The chain is built from TRBV7-2 and TRBJ1-5; maybe TRBD1 (5 bases). Germline loops: CDR1 SGHTA, CDR2 FQGNSA. The CDR3 totals 14 residues. V was clipped by 5 bases and J by 0 bases, with 8 bases between them. CDR3 in amino acids: CASSDSHSNQPQHF. CDR3 nucleotide sequence: TGTGCCAGCAGCGACAGCCATAGCAATCAGCCCCAGCATTTT.

This clonotype was observed a few times. The J gene is TRBJ1-6, the V gene TRBV6-1; the match to TRBD1 covers 8 bases. The J segment lost 10 bases and the V segment lost 2 bases, leaving 7 bases of the junction unmatched. Germline CDR1 and CDR2: MNHNS and SASEGT. The CDR3 extends over 15 amino acids. The CDR3 loop is CASSERARGQSPLHF. The CDR3 nucleotides read TGTGCCAGCAGTGAACGAGCCAGGGGGCAGTCACCCCTCCACTTT.

The rearrangement uses TRBV7-3 and TRBJ2-3; TRBD2 matches at 11 bases. This CDR3 has 16 amino acids. The V gene end was trimmed by 5 bases and the J gene end by 2 bases; junction bases not matched to a gene: 6. Looked up from germline, CDR1 is SGHTA and CDR2 is FQGTGA. The DNA of the CDR3 is TGTGCCAGCAGCCCCGGGACTAGCGGCCTCACAGATACGCAGTATTTT. Translating gives CASSPGTSGLTDTQYF.

This chain uses TRBV10-3 with TRBJ1-1; possibly TRBD1 for D (6 bases). Trimming took off 7 bases at V and 4 bases at J, with 16 bases between the two ends. This CDR3 comprises 14 residues. Germline assignment: CDR1 ENHRY and CDR2 SYGVKD. The CDR3 DNA is TGTGCCATCACCCGTTCGGGGGGCGCCACTGAAGCTTTCTTT. It codes for CAITRSGGATEAFF.

This clonotype appeared a few times. The chain is built from TRBV9 and TRBJ2-1, with 10 bases fitting TRBD2. V trimming: 4 bases; J trimming: 3 bases; junction bases outside the gene matches: 4. CDR3 length: 15 amino acids. Germline lookup yields CDR1 SGDLS and CDR2 YYNGEE. The CDR3 region is CASSISGRNYNEQFF. The DNA of the CDR3 is TGTGCCAGCAGCATTAGCGGGAGGAACTACAATGAGCAGTTCTTC.

V and J are TRBV5-3 and TRBJ2-7; no clear D. TRBV5-3 is known as an ORF, though its function is uncertain. Trimming shortened V by 9 bases and J by 0 bases, and 16 bases separated the two germline ends. This CDR3 has 14 amino acids. The CDR3 nucleotides read TGTGCCATGAGCTTGGGCGTCCGCTCCTACGAGCAGTACTTC. Amino acid sequence: CAMSLGVRSYEQYF.

This clonotype was recorded many times. The chain uses TRBV11-2 and TRBJ1-4; D is possibly TRBD1 (6 bases). CDR1 is SGHAT and CDR2 is FQNNGV in the germline V gene. V was clipped by 0 bases and J by 6 bases, with 17 bases between them. The CDR3 is 17 amino acids. CDR3 in amino acids: CASSLEEVTGLDEKLFF. The CDR3 DNA reads as TGTGCCAGCAGCTTAGAGGAGGTGACAGGACTGGATGAAAAACTGTTTTTT.

The chain joins TRBV27 to TRBJ2-1, with TRBD1 as a possible D gene (5 bases). This CDR3 spans 14 amino acids. CDR1 is MNHEY and CDR2 is SMNVEV in the germline V gene (reference sequence). V shed 7 bases and J shed 5 bases, with 15 bases lying between them. The CDR3 here is CASIPMAGHNEQFF. The CDR3 coding sequence is TGTGCCAGCATCCCAATGGCAGGGCACAATGAGCAGTTCTTC.

This clonotype was observed at least ten times. This chain joins TRBV9 and TRBJ2-3; D remains unclear. CDR1 is SGDLS, CDR2 YYNGEE, per germline. V lost 4 bases and J lost 2, with 5 bases in between. This CDR3 is built from 12 residues. The DNA of the CDR3 is TGTGCCAGCAGCCCCCCCACAGATACGCAGTATTTT. Translating gives CASSPPTDTQYF.

This clonotype was seen a handful of times. This chain uses TRBV2 with TRBJ1-2, with D uncertain. This CDR3 has 14 amino acids. The germline gives CDR1 SNHLY, CDR2 FYNNEI. V lost 5 bases, J lost 9 bases, and 19 bases lay in between. CDR3 bases: TGTGCCAGCAGTCCACGCGGGGTCCTGGGGAGCTACACCTTC. The encoded protein is CASSPRGVLGSYTF. Supplemented by reference TRBV2 and TRBJ1-2, the full variable domain reads EPEVTQTPSHQVTQMGQEVILRCVPISNHLYFYWYRQILGQKVEFLVSFYNNEISEKSEIFDDQFSVERPDGSNFTLKIRSTKLEDSAMYFCASSPRGVLGSYTFGSGTRLTVV.

The chain has TRBV12-3 or TRBV12-4 and TRBJ2-1; D might be TRBD2 (6 bases). The CDR3 has 15 residues. V was trimmed by 6 bases and J by 10 bases, leaving 22 bases between them. The CDR3 DNA reads TGTGCCAGCAGCCCTAGGTGGGGGGTCGGTCAGGAGCAGTTCTTC. Translation gives CASSPRWGVGQEQFF.

The J gene is TRBJ2-5, the V gene TRBV20-1, with D possibly TRBD2 on 6 matching bases. Per the germline V gene, CDR1 is DFQATT and CDR2 is SNEGSKA (reference sequence). The length of the CDR3 is 17 residues. Between the trimmed V and J ends, which lost 6 bases and 1 base, there was a span of 24 bases. In DNA form, the CDR3 reads TGCAGTGCCTCGGGCGGGACCGAAACTATACTCCAAGAGACCCAGTACTTC. The encoded protein is CSASGGTETILQETQYF.

The chain employs TRBV7-2 and TRBJ2-5; no reliable D call. The germline CDR1 and CDR2 sequences are SGHTA and FQGNSA. With 3 bases removed from V and 5 bases from J, the gap between germline ends came to 16 bases. The CDR3 is made up of 15 amino acids. CDR3 sequence: CASSFETPFGETQYF. As DNA, the CDR3 is TGTGCCAGCAGCTTTGAGACACCGTTCGGGGAGACCCAGTACTTC.

Points on this clonotype: The final CDR3 position lacks the conserved phenylalanine or tryptophan, pointing to a likely read error. The chain combines TRBV2 with TRBJ2-3; 7 positions match TRBD2. Trimming at V came to 8 bases and at J to 2 bases, leaving 10 bases not matched to a gene. The CDR3 has 15 amino acids. Germline CDR1 is SNHLY and CDR2 is FYNNEI. The CDR3 here is CASCPGGGPTDTQYL. DNA for the CDR3: TGTGCCAGCTGCCCGGGGGGAGGCCCCACAGATACGCAGTATTTG.

In this sample, this clonotype turned up many times. The chain links TRBV16 to TRBJ1-4, with D unclear. This CDR3 is 12 amino acids long. The V end was cut by 1 base, the J end by 5 bases, with 2 bases between. CDR1 and CDR2 from the germline V gene are KGHSY and FQNENV. The CDR3 reads CASSQLNEKLFF. CDR3 DNA sequence: TGTGCCAGCAGCCAATTGAATGAAAAACTGTTTTTT.

J is TRBJ1-4 and V is TRBV6-1, with D hard to call. With 6 bases removed from V and 2 bases from J, the gap between germline ends came to 10 bases. The CDR3 spans 14 residues. The germline CDR1 and CDR2 sequences are MNHNS and SASEGT. This CDR3 reads CASRVRQTNEKLFF. The CDR3 region has the DNA TGTGCCAGCAGGGTGAGGCAGACTAATGAAAAACTGTTTTTT.

This clonotype was observed a handful of times. The chain combines TRBV27 with TRBJ2-2; 11 bases agree with TRBD2. Germline CDR1 reads MNHEY; CDR2 reads SMNVEV (reference sequence). J was trimmed by 1 base and V by 6 bases; bases with no gene match: 1. There are 15 residues in the CDR3. CDR3 region: CASRGLAENTGELFF. The CDR3 region has the DNA TGTGCCAGCAGGGGACTAGCGGAGAACACCGGGGAGCTGTTTTTT.

The chain uses TRBV12-3 or TRBV12-4 and TRBJ2-2; the D gene could be TRBD1 or TRBD2 (5 bases each). Trimming pared 7 bases from V and 6 bases from J, leaving 21 bases between. This CDR3 contains 16 residues. The CDR3 region is CASNPTTGPRPGELFF. The CDR3 region has the DNA TGTGCCAGCAACCCGACCACGGGACCTCGGCCCGGGGAGCTGTTTTTT.

This clonotype was found many times. The CDR3 DNA follows: TGCAGTGCTAGAGATAGGGACGCCATAGGCCGCTACCTCAATGAGCAGTTCTTC. Amino acids: CSARDRDAIGRYLNEQFF. The rearrangement links TRBV20-1 to TRBJ2-1; the D gene could be TRBD1 or TRBD2 (5 bases each). Germline V gene lookup returns CDR1 DFQATT and CDR2 SNEGSKA (reference sequence). CDR3 length: 18 residues. The ends were cut back, 0 bases at V and 6 bases at J, with 24 bases in the middle.

There are a few counts of this clonotype. The chain joins TRBV7-2 to TRBJ2-3; D gene ambiguous. CDR1 and CDR2 from the germline V gene are SGHTA and FQGNSA. V lost 3 bases to trimming and J lost 3 bases, with 10 bases between them. The CDR3 spans 14 residues. CDR3: CASSFLGHTDTQYF. CDR3 DNA: TGTGCCAGCAGCTTCCTAGGGCATACAGATACGCAGTATTTT. The full variable domain, with the rest looked up from reference TRBV7-2 and TRBJ2-3, is GAGVSQSPSNKVTEKGKDVELRCDPISGHTALYWYRQSLGQGLEFLIYFQGNSAPDKSGLPSDRFSAERTGGSVSTLTIQRTQQEDSAVYLCASSFLGHTDTQYFGPGTRLTVL.

This clonotype was seen at least ten times. V and J are TRBV9 and TRBJ1-3, with 10 bases aligning to TRBD1. The CDR3 covers 15 residues. V lost 4 bases and J lost 8; bases outside the gene matches: 9. The germline CDR1 and CDR2 sequences are SGDLS and YYNGEE. DNA for the CDR3: TGTGCCAGCAGCCCTTACCCGGGACAGGGGTACACCATATATTTT. This codes for CASSPYPGQGYTIYF.

This clonotype was counted at least ten times. This chain connects TRBV5-1 to TRBJ1-1; 9 bases map to TRBD1. Germline V gives CDR1 SGHRS, CDR2 YFSETQ. There are 14 residues in the CDR3. Trimming at V came to 4 bases and at J to 5 bases, leaving 6 bases not matched to a gene. The CDR3 loop reads CASSLGQGGTEAFF. The DNA of the CDR3 is TGCGCCAGCAGCCTGGGACAGGGAGGGACTGAAGCTTTCTTT.

The J gene is TRBJ2-3, the V gene TRBV4-3, with TRBD2 matching 7 bases. The CDR3 is 16 residues long. Germline V lookup: CDR1 LGHNA, CDR2 YSLEER. Trimming removed 0 bases from V and 1 base from J; junction bases left unmatched: 4. CDR3: CASSQDGGEGTDTQYF. The CDR3 region has the DNA TGCGCCAGCAGCCAAGATGGGGGGGAGGGCACAGATACGCAGTATTTT.